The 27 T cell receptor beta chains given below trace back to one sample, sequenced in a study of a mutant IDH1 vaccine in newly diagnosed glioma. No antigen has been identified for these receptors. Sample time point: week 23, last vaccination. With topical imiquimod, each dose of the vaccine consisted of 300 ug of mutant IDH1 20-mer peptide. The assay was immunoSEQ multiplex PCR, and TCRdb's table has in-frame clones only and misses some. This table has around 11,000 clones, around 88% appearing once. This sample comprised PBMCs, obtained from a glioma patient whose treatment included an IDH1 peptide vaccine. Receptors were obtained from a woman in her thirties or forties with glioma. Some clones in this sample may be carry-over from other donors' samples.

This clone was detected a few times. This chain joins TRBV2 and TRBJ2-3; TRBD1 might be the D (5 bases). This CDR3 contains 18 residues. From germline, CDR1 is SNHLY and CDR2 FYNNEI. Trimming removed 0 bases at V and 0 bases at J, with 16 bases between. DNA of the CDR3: TGTGCCAGCAGTGAAGCGCTTCTAACAGGTTATAGCACAGATACGCAGTATTTT. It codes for CASSEALLTGYSTDTQYF.

The CDR3 DNA reads as TGTGCCAGCAGCCCATATGGGACAGGGGGCGACTATGGCTACACCTTC. Translated, it gives CASSPYGTGGDYGYTF. The J gene is TRBJ1-2, the V gene TRBV6-6; TRBD1 matches 12 bases. The CDR3 covers 16 residues. The junction had 8 bases not matched to a gene; V was cut back by 6 bases and J by 3 bases. CDR1 and CDR2 (germline): MNHNY, SVGAGI (reference sequence).

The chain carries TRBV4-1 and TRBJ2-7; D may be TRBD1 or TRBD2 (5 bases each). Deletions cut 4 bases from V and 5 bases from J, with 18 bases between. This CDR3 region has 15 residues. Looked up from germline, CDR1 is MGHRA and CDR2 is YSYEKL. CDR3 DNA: TGCGCCAGCAGCCTCAGTCCGAGGGGTTCTAACGAGCAGTACTTC. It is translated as CASSLSPRGSNEQYF.

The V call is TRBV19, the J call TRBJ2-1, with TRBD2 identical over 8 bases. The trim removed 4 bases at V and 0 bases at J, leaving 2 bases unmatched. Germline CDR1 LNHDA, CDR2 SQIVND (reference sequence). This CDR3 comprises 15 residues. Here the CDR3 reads CASSSSGSSYNEQFF. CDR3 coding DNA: TGTGCCAGTAGTAGCAGCGGGAGCTCCTACAATGAGCAGTTCTTC.

CDR3 in amino acids: CASLEGGGGYEQYF. CDR3 nucleotide sequence: TGTGCCAGCCTGGAGGGGGGAGGAGGGTACGAGCAGTACTTC. V is TRBV2 and J is TRBJ2-7; D is possibly TRBD1 or TRBD2 (6 bases each). The CDR3 has 14 amino acids. The V end lost 8 bases, the J end lost 4 bases, and 18 bases lay between the germline ends. From germline, CDR1 is SNHLY and CDR2 FYNNEI.

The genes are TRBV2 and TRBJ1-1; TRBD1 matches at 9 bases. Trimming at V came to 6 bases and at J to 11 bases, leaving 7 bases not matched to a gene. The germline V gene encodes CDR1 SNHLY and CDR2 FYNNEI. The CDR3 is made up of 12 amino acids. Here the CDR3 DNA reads TGTGCCAGCAGACAGGGGGCCCGGCATGCTTTCTTT. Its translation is CASRQGARHAFF.

The CDR3 DNA sequence: TGTGCCAGCAAGGAGGACAGCGAGAACGAGCAGTACTTC. It specifies CASKEDSENEQYF. This chain joins TRBV2 and TRBJ2-7; TRBD1 might be the D (6 bases). Germline V CDR1 and CDR2: SNHLY, FYNNEI. The CDR3 contains 13 residues. Trimming cost V 7 bases and J 5 bases, with 15 bases left between them.

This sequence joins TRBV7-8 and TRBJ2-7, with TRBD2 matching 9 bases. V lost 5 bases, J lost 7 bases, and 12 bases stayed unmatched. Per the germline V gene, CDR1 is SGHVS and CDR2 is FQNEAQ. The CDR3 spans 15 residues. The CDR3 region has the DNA TGTGCCAGCAGCCCGCTGTGGGGACTAGCCGGGGAGCAGTACTTC. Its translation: CASSPLWGLAGEQYF.

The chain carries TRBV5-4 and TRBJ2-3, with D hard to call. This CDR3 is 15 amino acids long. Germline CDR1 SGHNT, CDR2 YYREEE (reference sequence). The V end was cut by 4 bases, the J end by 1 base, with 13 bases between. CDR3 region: CASSPDLGGTDTQYF. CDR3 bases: TGTGCCAGCAGCCCTGACCTTGGAGGCACAGATACGCAGTATTTT. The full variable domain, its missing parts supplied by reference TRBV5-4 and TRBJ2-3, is ETGVTQSPTHLIKTRGQQVTLRCSSQSGHNTVSWYQQALGQGPQFIFQYYREEENGRGNFPPRFSGLQFPNYSSELNVNALELDDSALYLCASSPDLGGTDTQYFGPGTRLTVL.

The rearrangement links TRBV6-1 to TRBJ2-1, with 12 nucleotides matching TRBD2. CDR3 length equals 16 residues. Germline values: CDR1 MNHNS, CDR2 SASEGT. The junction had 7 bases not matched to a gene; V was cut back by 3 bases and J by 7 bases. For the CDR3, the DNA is TGTGCCAGCAGTGACCCTCTAGCGGGGGGGCGGAATGAGCAGTTCTTC. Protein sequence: CASSDPLAGGRNEQFF.

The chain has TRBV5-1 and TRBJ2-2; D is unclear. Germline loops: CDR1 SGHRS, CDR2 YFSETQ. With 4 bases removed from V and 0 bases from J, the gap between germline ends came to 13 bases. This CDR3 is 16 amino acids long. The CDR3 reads CASSLNTLANTGELFF. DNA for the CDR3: TGCGCCAGCAGCCTCAATACTCTAGCGAACACCGGGGAGCTGTTTTTT.

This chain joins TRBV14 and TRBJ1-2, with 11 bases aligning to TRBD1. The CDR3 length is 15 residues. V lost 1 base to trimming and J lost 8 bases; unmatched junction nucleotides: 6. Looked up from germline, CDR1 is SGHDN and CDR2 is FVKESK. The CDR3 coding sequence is TGTGCCAGCAGCCAAGCCGGGACAGGGGGATTGGGCTACACCTTC. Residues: CASSQAGTGGLGYTF.

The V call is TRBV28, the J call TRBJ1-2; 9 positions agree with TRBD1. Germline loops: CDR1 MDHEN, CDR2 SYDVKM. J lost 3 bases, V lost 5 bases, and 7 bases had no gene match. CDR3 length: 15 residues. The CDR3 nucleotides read TGTGCCAGCAGTGCCGGGACAGGGCCCTACTATGGCTACACCTTC. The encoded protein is CASSAGTGPYYGYTF.

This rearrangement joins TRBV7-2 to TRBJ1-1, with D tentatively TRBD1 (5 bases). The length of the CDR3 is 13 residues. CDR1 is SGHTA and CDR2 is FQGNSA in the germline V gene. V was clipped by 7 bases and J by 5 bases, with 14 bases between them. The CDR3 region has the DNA TGTGCCAGCACCTCGGGGGGAGCGACTGAAGCTTTCTTT. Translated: CASTSGGATEAFF. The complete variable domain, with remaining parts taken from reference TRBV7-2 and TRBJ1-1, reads GAGVSQSPSNKVTEKGKDVELRCDPISGHTALYWYRQSLGQGLEFLIYFQGNSAPDKSGLPSDRFSAERTGGSVSTLTIQRTQQEDSAVYLCASTSGGATEAFFGQGTRLTVV.

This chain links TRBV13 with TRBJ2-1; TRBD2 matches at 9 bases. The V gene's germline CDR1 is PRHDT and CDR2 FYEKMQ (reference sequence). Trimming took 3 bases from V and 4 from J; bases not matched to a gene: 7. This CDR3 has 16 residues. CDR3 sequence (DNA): TGTGCCAGCAGCTTGGACCCAGCGGGAGGATACAATGAGCAGTTCTTC. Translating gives CASSLDPAGGYNEQFF.

The CDR3 DNA reads TGTGCCAGCAGCTTTATGGGTAACACCGGGGAGCTGTTTTTT. Protein: CASSFMGNTGELFF. This chain links TRBV7-6 with TRBJ2-2; no clear D. CDR3 length equals 14 residues. The ends were cut back, 3 bases at V and 2 bases at J, with 7 bases in the middle. Germline V gene sequence: CDR1 SGHVS, CDR2 FNYEAQ.

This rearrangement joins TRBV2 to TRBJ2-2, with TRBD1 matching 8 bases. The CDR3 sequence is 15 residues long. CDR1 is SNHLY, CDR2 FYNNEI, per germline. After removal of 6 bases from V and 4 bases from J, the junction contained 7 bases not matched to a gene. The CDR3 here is CASSLDRVGTGELFF. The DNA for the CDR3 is TGTGCCAGCAGCCTGGACAGGGTTGGCACCGGGGAGCTGTTTTTT.

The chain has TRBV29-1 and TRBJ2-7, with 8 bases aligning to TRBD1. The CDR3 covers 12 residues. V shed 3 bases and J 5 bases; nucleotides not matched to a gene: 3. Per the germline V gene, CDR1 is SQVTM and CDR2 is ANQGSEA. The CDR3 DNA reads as TGCAGCGTTGACGACAGGGGTGACGAGCAGTACTTC. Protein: CSVDDRGDEQYF.

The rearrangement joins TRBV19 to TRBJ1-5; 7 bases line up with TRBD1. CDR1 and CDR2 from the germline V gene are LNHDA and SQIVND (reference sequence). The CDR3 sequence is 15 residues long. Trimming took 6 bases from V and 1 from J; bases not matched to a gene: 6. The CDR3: CASRIRGRSNQPQHF. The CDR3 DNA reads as TGTGCCAGTAGAATCAGGGGGAGAAGCAATCAGCCCCAGCATTTT.

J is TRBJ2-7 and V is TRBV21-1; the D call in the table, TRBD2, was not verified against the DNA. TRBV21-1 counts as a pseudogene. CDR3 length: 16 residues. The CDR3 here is CASSKKRASVTYEQYF. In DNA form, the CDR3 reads TGTGCCAGCAGCAAAAAGAGGGCTAGTGTCACCTACGAGCAGTACTTC.

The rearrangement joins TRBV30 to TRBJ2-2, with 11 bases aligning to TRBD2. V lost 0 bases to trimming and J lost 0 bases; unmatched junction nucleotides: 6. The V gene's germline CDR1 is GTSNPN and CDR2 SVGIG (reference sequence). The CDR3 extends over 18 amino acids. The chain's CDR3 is CAWSVSRLAGTNTGELFF. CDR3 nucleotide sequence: TGTGCCTGGAGTGTATCCCGACTAGCGGGGACGAACACCGGGGAGCTGTTTTTT. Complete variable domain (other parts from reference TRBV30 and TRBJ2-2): SQTIHQWPATLVQPVGSPLSLECTVEGTSNPNLYWYRQAAGRGLQLLFYSVGIGQISSEVPQNLSASRPQDRQFILSSKKLLLSDSGFYLCAWSVSRLAGTNTGELFFGEGSRLTVL.

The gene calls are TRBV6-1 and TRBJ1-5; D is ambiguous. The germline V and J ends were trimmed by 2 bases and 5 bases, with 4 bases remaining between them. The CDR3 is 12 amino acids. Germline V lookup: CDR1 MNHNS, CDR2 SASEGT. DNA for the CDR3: TGTGCCAGCAGTGAAAAGTATCAGCCCCAGCATTTT. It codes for CASSEKYQPQHF.

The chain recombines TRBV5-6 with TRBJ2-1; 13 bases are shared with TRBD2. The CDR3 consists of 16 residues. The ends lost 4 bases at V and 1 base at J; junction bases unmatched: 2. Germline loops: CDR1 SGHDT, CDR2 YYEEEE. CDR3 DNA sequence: TGTGCCAGCAGCCGGACTAGCGGGAGTTCCTACAATGAGCAGTTCTTC. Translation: CASSRTSGSSYNEQFF.

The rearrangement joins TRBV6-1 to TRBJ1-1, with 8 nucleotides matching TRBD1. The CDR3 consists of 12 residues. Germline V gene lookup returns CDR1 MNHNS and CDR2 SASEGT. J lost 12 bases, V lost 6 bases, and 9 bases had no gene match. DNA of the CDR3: TGTGCCAGCAGAATCGGACAGGGAGTCCCTTTCTTT. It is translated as CASRIGQGVPFF.

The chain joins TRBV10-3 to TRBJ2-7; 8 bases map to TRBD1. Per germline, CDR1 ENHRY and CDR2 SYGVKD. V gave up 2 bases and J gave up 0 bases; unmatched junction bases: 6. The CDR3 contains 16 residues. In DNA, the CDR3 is TGTGCCATCAGTGAGACACGGACAGGGAGCTCCTACGAGCAGTACTTC. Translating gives CAISETRTGSSYEQYF.

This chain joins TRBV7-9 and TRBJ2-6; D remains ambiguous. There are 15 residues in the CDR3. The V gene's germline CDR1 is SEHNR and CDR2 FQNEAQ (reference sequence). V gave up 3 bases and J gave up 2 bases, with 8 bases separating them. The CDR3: CASSFPGPGANVLTF. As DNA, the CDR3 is TGTGCCAGCAGCTTTCCGGGTCCTGGGGCCAACGTCCTGACTTTC.

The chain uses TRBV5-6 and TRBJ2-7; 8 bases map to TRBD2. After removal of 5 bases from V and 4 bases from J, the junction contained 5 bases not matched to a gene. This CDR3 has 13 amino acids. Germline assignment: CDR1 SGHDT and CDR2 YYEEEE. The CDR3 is CASSGTRAYEQYF. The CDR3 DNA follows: TGTGCCAGCAGTGGGACTAGGGCTTACGAGCAGTACTTC.